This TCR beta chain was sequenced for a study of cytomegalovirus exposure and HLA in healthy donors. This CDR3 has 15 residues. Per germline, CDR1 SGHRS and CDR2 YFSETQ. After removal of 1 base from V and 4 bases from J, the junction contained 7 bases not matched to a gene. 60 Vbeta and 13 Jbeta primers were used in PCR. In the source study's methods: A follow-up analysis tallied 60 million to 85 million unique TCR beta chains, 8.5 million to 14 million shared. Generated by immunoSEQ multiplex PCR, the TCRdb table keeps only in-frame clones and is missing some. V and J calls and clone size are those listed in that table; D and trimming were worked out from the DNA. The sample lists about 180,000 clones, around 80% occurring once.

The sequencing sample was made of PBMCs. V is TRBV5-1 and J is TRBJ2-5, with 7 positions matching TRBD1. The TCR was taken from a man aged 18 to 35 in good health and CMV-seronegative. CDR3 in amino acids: CASSLYGAGGETQYF. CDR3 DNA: TGCGCCAGCAGCTTGTATGGTGCAGGGGGAGAGACCCAGTACTTC.